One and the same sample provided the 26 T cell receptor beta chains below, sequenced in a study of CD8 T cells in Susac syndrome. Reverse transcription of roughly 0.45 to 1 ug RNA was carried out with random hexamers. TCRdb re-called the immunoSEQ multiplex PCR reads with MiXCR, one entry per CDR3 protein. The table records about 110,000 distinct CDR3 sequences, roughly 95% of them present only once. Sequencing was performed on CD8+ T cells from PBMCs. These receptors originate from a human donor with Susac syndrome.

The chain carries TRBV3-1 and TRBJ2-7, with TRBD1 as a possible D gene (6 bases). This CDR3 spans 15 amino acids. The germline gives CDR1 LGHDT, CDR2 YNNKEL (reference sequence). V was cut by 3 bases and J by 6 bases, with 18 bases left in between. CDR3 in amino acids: CASSQENRVSGEQYF. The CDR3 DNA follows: TGTGCCAGCAGCCAGGAAAACAGGGTTTCGGGCGAGCAGTACTTC.

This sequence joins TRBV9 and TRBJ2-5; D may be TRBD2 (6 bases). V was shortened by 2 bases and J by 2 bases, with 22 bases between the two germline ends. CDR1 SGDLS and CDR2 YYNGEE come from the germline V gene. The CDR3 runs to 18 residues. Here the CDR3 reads CASSVGTYRARGQETQYF. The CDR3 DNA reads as TGTGCCAGCAGCGTGGGTACTTACCGGGCCCGGGGGCAAGAGACCCAGTACTTC.

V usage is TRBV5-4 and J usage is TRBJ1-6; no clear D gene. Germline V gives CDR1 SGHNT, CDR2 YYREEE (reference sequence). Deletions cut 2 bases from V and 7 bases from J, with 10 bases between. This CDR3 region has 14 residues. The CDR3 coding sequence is TGTGCCAGCAGCTTCCGAGCGGGGAATTCACCCCTCCACTTT. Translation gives CASSFRAGNSPLHF.

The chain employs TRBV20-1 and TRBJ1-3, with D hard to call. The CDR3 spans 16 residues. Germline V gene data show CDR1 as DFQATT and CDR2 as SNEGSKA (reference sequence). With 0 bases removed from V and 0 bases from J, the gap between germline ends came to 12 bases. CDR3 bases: TGCAGTGCTAGAGATCGTGGAGAACTCTCTGGAAACACCATATATTTT. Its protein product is CSARDRGELSGNTIYF.

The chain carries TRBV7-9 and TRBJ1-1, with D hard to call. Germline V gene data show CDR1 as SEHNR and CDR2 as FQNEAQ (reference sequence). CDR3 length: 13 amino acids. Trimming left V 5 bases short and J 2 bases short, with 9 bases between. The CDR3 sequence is CASSRPYNTEAFF. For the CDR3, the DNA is TGTGCCAGCAGCCGTCCCTATAACACTGAAGCTTTCTTT.

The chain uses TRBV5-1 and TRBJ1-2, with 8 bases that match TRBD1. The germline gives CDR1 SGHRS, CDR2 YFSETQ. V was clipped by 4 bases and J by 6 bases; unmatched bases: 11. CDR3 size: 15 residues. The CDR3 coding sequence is TGCGCCAGCAGCGAATGGACAGGGAACACCGATGGCTACACCTTC. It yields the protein CASSEWTGNTDGYTF.

In DNA form, the CDR3 reads TGCAGCGTTACCGGGCTATCCTACGAGCAGTACTTC. This encodes CSVTGLSYEQYF. This rearrangement joins TRBV29-1 to TRBJ2-7; no clear D. The CDR3 has 12 residues. From germline, CDR1 is SQVTM and CDR2 ANQGSEA. V was pared by 5 bases and J by 1 base, with 9 bases between.

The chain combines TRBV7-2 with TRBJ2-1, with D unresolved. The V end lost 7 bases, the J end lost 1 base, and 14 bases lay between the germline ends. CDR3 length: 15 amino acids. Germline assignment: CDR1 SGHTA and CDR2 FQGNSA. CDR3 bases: TGTGCCAGCACCCCCCTGGTGGCATCCTACAATGAGCAGTTCTTC. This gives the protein CASTPLVASYNEQFF.

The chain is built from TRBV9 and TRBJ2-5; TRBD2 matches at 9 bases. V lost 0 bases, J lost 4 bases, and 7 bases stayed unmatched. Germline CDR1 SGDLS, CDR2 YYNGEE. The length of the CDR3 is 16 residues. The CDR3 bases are TGTGCCAGCAGCGTAGAAGGCGGGGGGGCTCCAGAGACCCAGTACTTC. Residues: CASSVEGGGAPETQYF.

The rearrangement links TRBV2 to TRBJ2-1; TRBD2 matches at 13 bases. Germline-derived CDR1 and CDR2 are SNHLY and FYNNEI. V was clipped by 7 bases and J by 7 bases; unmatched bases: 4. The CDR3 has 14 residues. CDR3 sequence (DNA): TGTGCCAGCACAGGACTAGCGGGGGAGAATGAGCAGTTCTTC. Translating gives CASTGLAGENEQFF.

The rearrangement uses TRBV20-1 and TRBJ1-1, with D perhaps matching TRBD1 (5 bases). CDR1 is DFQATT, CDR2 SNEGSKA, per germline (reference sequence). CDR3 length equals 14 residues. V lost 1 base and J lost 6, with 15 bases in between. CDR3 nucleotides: TGCAGTGCTAGAGTGCCGGGAGGGGATCCTGAAGCTTTCTTT. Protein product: CSARVPGGDPEAFF.

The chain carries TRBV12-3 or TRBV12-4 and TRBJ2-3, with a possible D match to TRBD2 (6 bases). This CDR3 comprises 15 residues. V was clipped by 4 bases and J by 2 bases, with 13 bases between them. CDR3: CASSSTGLPTDTQYF. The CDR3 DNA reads TGTGCCAGCAGTTCTACGGGACTCCCCACAGATACGCAGTATTTT.

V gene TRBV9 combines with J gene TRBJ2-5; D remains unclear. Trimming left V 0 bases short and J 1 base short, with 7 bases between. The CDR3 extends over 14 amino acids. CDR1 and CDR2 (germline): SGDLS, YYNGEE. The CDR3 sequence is CASSVGFPQETQYF. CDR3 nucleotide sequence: TGTGCCAGCAGCGTAGGGTTCCCCCAAGAGACCCAGTACTTC.

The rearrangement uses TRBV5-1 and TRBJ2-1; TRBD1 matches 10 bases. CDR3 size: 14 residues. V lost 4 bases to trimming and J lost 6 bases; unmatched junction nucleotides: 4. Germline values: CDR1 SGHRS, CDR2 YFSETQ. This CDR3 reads CASSQGQGINEQFF. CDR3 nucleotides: TGCGCCAGCAGCCAGGGACAGGGGATCAATGAGCAGTTCTTC.

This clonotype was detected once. The CDR3 nucleotides are TGTGCCAGCAGCTTCCCTTGGGCGGGACCACAAGAGACCCAGTACTTC. It encodes CASSFPWAGPQETQYF. This rearrangement joins TRBV7-9 to TRBJ2-5; tentatively, D is TRBD2 (6 bases). Between the trimmed V and J ends, which lost 3 bases and 2 bases, there was a span of 16 bases. Per germline, CDR1 SEHNR and CDR2 FQNEAQ (reference sequence). The CDR3 runs 16 residues.

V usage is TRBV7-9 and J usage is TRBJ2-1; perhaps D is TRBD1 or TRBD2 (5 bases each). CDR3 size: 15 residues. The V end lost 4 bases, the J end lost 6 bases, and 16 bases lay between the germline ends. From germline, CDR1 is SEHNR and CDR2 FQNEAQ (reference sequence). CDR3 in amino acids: CASSSGTQGFNEQFF. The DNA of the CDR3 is TGTGCCAGCAGCTCCGGGACCCAAGGATTCAATGAGCAGTTCTTC.

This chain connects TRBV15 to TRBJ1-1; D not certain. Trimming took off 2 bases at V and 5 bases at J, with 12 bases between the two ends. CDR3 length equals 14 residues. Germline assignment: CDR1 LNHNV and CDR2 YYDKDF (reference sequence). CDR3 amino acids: CATSRRTLETEAFF. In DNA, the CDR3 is TGTGCCACCAGCAGAAGGACCCTCGAGACTGAAGCTTTCTTT.

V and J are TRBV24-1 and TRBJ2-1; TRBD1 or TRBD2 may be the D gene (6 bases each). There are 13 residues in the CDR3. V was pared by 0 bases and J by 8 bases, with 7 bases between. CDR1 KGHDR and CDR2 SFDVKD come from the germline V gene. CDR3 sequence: CATSDLRGHEQFF. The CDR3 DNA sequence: TGTGCCACCAGTGATTTGCGGGGGCATGAGCAGTTCTTC.

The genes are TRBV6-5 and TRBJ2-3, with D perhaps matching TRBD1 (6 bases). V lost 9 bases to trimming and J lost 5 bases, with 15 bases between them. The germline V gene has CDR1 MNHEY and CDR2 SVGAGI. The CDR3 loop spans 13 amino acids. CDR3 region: CASFQGTGDTQYF. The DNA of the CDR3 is TGTGCCAGTTTTCAGGGGACCGGAGATACGCAGTATTTT.

DNA for the CDR3: TGTGCCAGCAGCAGGGGGCGGGAAAAGGAGACCCAGTACTTC. Its protein is CASSRGREKETQYF. V usage is TRBV2 and J usage is TRBJ2-5, with 8 positions matching TRBD1. Germline assignment: CDR1 SNHLY and CDR2 FYNNEI. There are 14 residues in the CDR3. V trimming: 6 bases; J trimming: 5 bases; junction bases outside the gene matches: 8.

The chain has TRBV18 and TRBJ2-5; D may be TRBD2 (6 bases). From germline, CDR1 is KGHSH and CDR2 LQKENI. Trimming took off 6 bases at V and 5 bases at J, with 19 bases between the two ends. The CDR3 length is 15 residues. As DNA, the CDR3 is TGTGCCAGCTCTCCAGAGGAGGGACCGCGGGAGACCCAGTACTTC. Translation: CASSPEEGPRETQYF. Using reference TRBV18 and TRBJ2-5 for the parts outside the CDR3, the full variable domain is NAGVMQNPRHLVRRRGQEARLRCSPMKGHSHVYWYRQLPEEGLKFMVYLQKENIIDESGMPKERFSAEFPKEGPSILRIQQVVRGDSAAYFCASSPEEGPRETQYFGPGTRLLVL.

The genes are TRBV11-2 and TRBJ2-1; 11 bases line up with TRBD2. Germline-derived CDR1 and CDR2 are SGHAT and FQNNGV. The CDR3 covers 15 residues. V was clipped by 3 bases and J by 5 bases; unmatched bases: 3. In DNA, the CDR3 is TGTGCCAGCAGCTTCGGGACTAGCGGTCACAATGAGCAGTTCTTC. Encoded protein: CASSFGTSGHNEQFF.

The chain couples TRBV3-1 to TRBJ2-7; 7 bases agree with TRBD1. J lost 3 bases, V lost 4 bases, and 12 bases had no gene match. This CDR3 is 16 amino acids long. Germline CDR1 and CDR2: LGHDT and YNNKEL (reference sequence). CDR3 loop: CASSPPTGPRGYEQYF. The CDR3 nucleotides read TGTGCCAGCAGCCCACCGACAGGGCCGCGCGGCTACGAGCAGTACTTC.

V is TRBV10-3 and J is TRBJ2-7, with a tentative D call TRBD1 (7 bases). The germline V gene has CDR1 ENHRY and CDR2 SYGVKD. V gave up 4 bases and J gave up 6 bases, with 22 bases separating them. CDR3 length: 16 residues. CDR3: CAISGPEGSRGAEQYF. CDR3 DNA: TGTGCCATCAGTGGCCCTGAAGGATCCAGGGGGGCCGAGCAGTACTTC.

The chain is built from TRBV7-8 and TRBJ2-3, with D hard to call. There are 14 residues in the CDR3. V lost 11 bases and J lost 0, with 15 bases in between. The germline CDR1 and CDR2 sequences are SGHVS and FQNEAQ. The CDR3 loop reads CASRGASSTDTQYF. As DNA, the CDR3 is TGTGCCTCCCGAGGCGCATCTAGCACAGATACGCAGTATTTT.

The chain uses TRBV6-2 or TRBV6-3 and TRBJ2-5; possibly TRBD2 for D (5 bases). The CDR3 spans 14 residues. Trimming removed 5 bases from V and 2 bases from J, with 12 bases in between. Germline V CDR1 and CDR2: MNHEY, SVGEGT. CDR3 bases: TGTGCCAGCAGTATTCCGGGGTTACAAGAGACCCAGTACTTC. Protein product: CASSIPGLQETQYF.